This T cell receptor (beta chain) was recorded in a study of cytomegalovirus exposure and HLA in healthy donors. About this clone: Antigen: not known.

Study-wide results and limits: Clusters of TCRs from the first cohort tended to co-occur in the 100 to 150 validation repertoires (as a later analysis found).

V gave up 3 bases and J gave up 2 bases; unmatched junction bases: 4. The CDR3 is 15 amino acids. The germline gives CDR1 SGDLS, CDR2 YYNGEE. Produced via immunoSEQ multiplex PCR; TCRdb's table is partial and in-frame only. The table includes 250,000 to 400,000 clones, roughly 87% detected once. The chain carries TRBV9 and TRBJ1-2, with 10 bases matching TRBD1. Material for sequencing was PBMCs. This clonotype was sampled from a woman aged 25 to 39 in good health and CMV-seropositive. The CDR3 here is CASSAGQGSNYGYTF. In nucleotides, the CDR3 is TGTGCCAGCAGCGCGGGACAGGGGTCGAACTATGGCTACACCTTC.